The clone carrying this T cell receptor (beta chain) was recorded many times. The antigen is not known. V lost 3 bases and J lost 7, with 15 bases in between. This CDR3 is built from 15 residues. Germline V gives CDR1 KGHDR, CDR2 SFDVKD. The sample comes from a study of T-cell reconstitution after alpha-beta-depleted transplantation in children. Unique molecular identifiers tagged the TCRbeta library. TCRdb reprocessed the PCR reads via MiXCR and lists one record per CDR3 protein. The sample contains 450,000 to 600,000 distinct CDR3 sequences, over 9.5% of which appear only once. Study results and caveats: A year post-transplant, T-cell counts and diversity derived mostly from newly produced T cells. Surviving recipient T cells and thymic progenitors accounted for the high day-60 TCRbeta diversity observed in some patients. Expanded graft clones, several hundred of them, were reportedly the source of alpha-beta T cells about two months after transplant.

The receptor's source is a child between 2 and 9 years old with inherited bone marrow failure, due to receive a stem cell transplant. The chain is built from TRBV24-1 and TRBJ2-1, with D possibly TRBD1 on 7 matching bases. Sequenced here: PBMCs, sampled before TCRalphabeta/CD19-depleted stem cell transplant. CDR3 nucleotide sequence: TGTGCCACCAGTGATCCCAGGGGGGTCTTAAATGAGCAGTTCTTC. It is translated as CATSDPRGVLNEQFF.